Shown below are 15 T cell receptor beta chains from a single sample sequenced in a study of T cell changes during pregnancy in multiple sclerosis. Assay: immunoSEQ multiplex PCR; the TCRdb copy retains only in-frame clones and omits some. The sample holds about 76,000 clones, roughly 93% seen once. Material: peripheral blood, obtained in the second trimester of pregnancy. These receptors were collected from a female donor with multiple sclerosis, enrolled in a pregnancy study.

J is TRBJ1-5 and V is TRBV19; D is possibly TRBD1 (6 bases). V dropped 11 bases and J dropped 2 bases, with 10 bases sitting between them. The germline CDR1 and CDR2 sequences are LNHDA and SQIVND (reference sequence). There are 12 residues in the CDR3. The CDR3 loop reads CAARGGNQPQHF. In nucleotides, the CDR3 is TGTGCCGCCAGGGGTGGCAATCAGCCCCAGCATTTT.

The J gene is TRBJ1-2, the V gene TRBV9; the D gene is possibly TRBD1 (5 bases). Trimming cost V 4 bases and J 4 bases, with 11 bases left between them. The CDR3 totals 13 residues. Germline values: CDR1 SGDLS, CDR2 YYNGEE. Here the CDR3 DNA reads TGTGCCAGCAGCCCGGGGGGACCCTATGGCTACACCTTC. Residues: CASSPGGPYGYTF. The entire variable domain, with the rest obtained from reference TRBV9 and TRBJ1-2, is as follows: DSGVTQTPKHLITATGQRVTLRCSPRSGDLSVYWYQQSLDQGLQFLIQYYNGEERAKGNILERFSAQQFPDLHSELNLSSLELGDSALYFCASSPGGPYGYTFGSGTRLTVV.

The CDR3 is CASSQGNNSPLHF. Written as DNA, the CDR3 is TGTGCCAGCTCACAGGGGAACAATTCACCCCTCCACTTT. The chain employs TRBV18 and TRBJ1-6; possibly TRBD1 for D (5 bases). Germline V CDR1 and CDR2: KGHSH, LQKENI. The CDR3 runs to 13 residues. The V end lost 4 bases, the J end lost 7 bases, and 8 bases lay between the germline ends.

The chain combines TRBV10-1 with TRBJ2-4; D call uncertain. The CDR3 runs to 14 residues. V lost 5 bases to trimming and J lost 1 base, with 9 bases between them. Germline CDR1 and CDR2: WNHNN and SYGVQD (reference sequence). The CDR3 nucleotides are TGCGCCAGCAGTCACGCCAGGGCCAAAAACATTCAGTACTTC. It translates to CASSHARAKNIQYF.

V is TRBV2 and J is TRBJ1-1, with no clear D. CDR3 size: 11 residues. Trimming left V 0 bases short and J 8 bases short, with 4 bases between. Germline CDR1 is SNHLY and CDR2 is FYNNEI. In nucleotides, the CDR3 is TGTGCCAGCAGTGAAGCAACAGAAGCTTTCTTT. This translates into CASSEATEAFF.

There are a few counts of this clone. This chain uses TRBV21-1 with TRBJ2-7; TRBD1 is taken as the D call from the table, unchecked against the DNA. TRBV21-1 is marked as a pseudogene. This CDR3 is 14 amino acids long. The CDR3 protein is CASSKGGQNYEQYF. The CDR3 DNA sequence: TGTGCCAGCAGCAAAGGGGGACAGAACTACGAGCAGTACTTC.

V is TRBV27 and J is TRBJ1-2; 9 bases map to TRBD1. Trimming at V came to 3 bases and at J to 2 bases, leaving 4 bases not matched to a gene. The CDR3 totals 15 residues. Germline V gives CDR1 MNHEY, CDR2 SMNVEV (reference sequence). CDR3 sequence: CASSFGTGMNYGYTF. The CDR3 DNA reads TGTGCCAGCAGTTTCGGGACAGGGATGAACTATGGCTACACCTTC.

The rearrangement uses TRBV7-3 and TRBJ1-2; 8 bases map to TRBD1. Germline V gene data show CDR1 as SGHTA and CDR2 as FQGTGA. V gave up 4 bases and J gave up 1 base; unmatched junction bases: 14. The CDR3 loop spans 18 amino acids. The CDR3 coding sequence is TGTGCCAGCAGCTCCACACCCCAGGGGGCGATGTATAACTATGGCTACACCTTC. It encodes CASSSTPQGAMYNYGYTF.

The chain recombines TRBV27 with TRBJ1-2; D perhaps matches TRBD1 (5 bases). Trimming left V 7 bases short and J 4 bases short, with 19 bases between. The CDR3 covers 15 residues. Germline values: CDR1 MNHEY, CDR2 SMNVEV (reference sequence). The CDR3 DNA reads TGTGCCAGCATGAGTACCCTGAAGGGACTCTATGGCTACACCTTC. Translation: CASMSTLKGLYGYTF.

This clone was detected once. The rearrangement links TRBV30 to TRBJ1-6; D gene uncertain. The CDR3 has 14 amino acids. V was trimmed by 0 bases and J by 4 bases, leaving 7 bases between them. Per the germline V gene, CDR1 is GTSNPN and CDR2 is SVGIG (reference sequence). CDR3: CAWSVDKYNSPLHF. CDR3 bases: TGTGCCTGGAGTGTCGACAAATATAATTCACCCCTCCACTTT.

CDR3 protein: CASSLETGYEQYF. The CDR3 DNA sequence: TGCGCCAGCAGCTTGGAGACAGGCTACGAGCAGTACTTC. The rearrangement joins TRBV5-1 to TRBJ2-7; possible D gene TRBD1, 6 bases. CDR1 and CDR2 from the germline V gene are SGHRS and YFSETQ. The CDR3 has 13 amino acids. The V gene lost 0 bases and the J gene lost 3 bases, with 7 bases spanning the gap.

J is TRBJ1-4 and V is TRBV2; 7 bases map to TRBD1. Germline values: CDR1 SNHLY, CDR2 FYNNEI. The CDR3 length is 16 residues. The ends lost 7 bases at V and 0 bases at J; junction bases unmatched: 8. The CDR3: CASTPTGSPTNEKLFF. The CDR3, as DNA: TGTGCCAGCACCCCGACAGGGTCCCCAACTAATGAAAAACTGTTTTTT.

The chain links TRBV6-5 to TRBJ1-2; a weak D match, TRBD1 (5 bases). This CDR3 is built from 15 residues. CDR1 and CDR2 from the germline V gene are MNHEY and SVGAGI. V shed 8 bases and J shed 3 bases, with 19 bases lying between them. Here the CDR3 reads CASAFWGGSHYGYTF. CDR3 DNA: TGTGCCAGCGCATTTTGGGGGGGGTCCCACTATGGCTACACCTTC.

The chain combines TRBV19 with TRBJ1-2; weak D call: TRBD1 (6 bases). Deletions cut 4 bases from V and 2 bases from J, with 8 bases between. CDR1 and CDR2 (germline): LNHDA, SQIVND (reference sequence). The CDR3 is made up of 13 amino acids. The CDR3 protein is CASSTGHNYGYTF. In DNA, the CDR3 is TGTGCCAGTAGTACGGGACACAACTATGGCTACACCTTC.

The genes are TRBV4-1 and TRBJ2-7; 7 bases are shared with TRBD2. The CDR3 has 13 residues. Per germline, CDR1 MGHRA and CDR2 YSYEKL. V shed 0 bases and J 4 bases; nucleotides not matched to a gene: 0. CDR3 sequence: CASSQEGGYEQYF. The CDR3 DNA reads TGCGCCAGCAGCCAAGAGGGGGGGTACGAGCAGTACTTC.